This TCR beta chain appears in the sequencing data of a study of T cells in narcolepsy. Across the study: Patients with NT1 or NT2 and healthy control donors were enrolled.

Data came from immunoSEQ multiplex PCR; TCRdb stores just in-frame clones and leaves some out. This table has roughly 34,000 clones, about 80% appearing once. Germline V gene data show CDR1 as GTSNPN and CDR2 as SVGIG (reference sequence). Trimming took 3 bases from V and 3 from J; bases not matched to a gene: 6. CDR3 size: 14 residues. General study results and limits: Blood of same and different patients, but not healthy controls, reportedly held recurring autoreactive clonotypes.

Notes on this clone: Its antigen remains unknown.

The source material was CD45RA- memory CD4+ T cells from PBMCs. This sequence joins TRBV30 and TRBJ1-1; 8 bases fit TRBD1. The source is a human donor with narcolepsy. The CDR3 reads CAWSDGQGDTEAFF. CDR3 bases: TGTGCCTGGAGCGACGGACAGGGTGACACTGAAGCTTTCTTT.